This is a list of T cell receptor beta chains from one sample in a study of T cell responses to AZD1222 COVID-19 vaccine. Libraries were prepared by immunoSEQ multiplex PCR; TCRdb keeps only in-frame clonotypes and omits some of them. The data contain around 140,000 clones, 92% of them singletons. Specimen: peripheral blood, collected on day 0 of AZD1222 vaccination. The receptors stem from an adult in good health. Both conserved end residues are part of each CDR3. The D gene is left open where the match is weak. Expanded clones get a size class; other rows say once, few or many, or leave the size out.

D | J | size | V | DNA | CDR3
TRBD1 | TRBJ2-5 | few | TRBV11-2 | TGTGCCAGCAGGTCCCGGACAGGGGCGGGCCAAGAGACCCAGTACTTC | CASRSRTGAGQETQYF
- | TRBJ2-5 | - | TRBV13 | TGTGCCAGCAGCATCAGCCGAGAGACCCAGTACTTC | CASSISRETQYF
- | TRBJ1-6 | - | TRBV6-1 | TGTGCCAGCAGTGAAGCGTGGCAAGCTGGTAATTCACCCCTCCACTTT | CASSEAWQAGNSPLHF
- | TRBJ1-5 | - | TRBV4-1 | TGCGCCAGCAGCCAAGATCACGAGGGTAGGGTAGATCAGCCCCAGCATTTT | CASSQDHEGRVDQPQHF
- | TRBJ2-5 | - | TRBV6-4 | TGTGCCAGTCGAAACGGGGTGCGAGAGACCCAGTACTTC | CASRNGVRETQYF
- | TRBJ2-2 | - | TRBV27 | TGTGCCAGCAGGTCCCTGGGCACCGGGGAGCTGTTTTTT | CASRSLGTGELFF
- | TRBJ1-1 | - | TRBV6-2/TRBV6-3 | TGTGCCAGCAGTTATCTTGGGGGTTGGGGCGTGAACACTGAAGCTTTCTTT | CASSYLGGWGVNTEAFF
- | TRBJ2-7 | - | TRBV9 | TGTGCCAGCAGCGTAGGACAGTGGGAGGTCTCGACAGACGAGCAGTACTTC | CASSVGQWEVSTDEQYF
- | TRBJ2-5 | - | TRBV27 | TGTGCCAGCAGTTCTCCTCATGGCGGAGGACAAGAGACCCAGTACTTC | CASSSPHGGGQETQYF
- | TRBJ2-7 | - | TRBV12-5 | TGTGCTAGTGGTTTGGCCGATTGGGGAGCTAGCGTCGCCTACGAGCAGTACTTC | CASGLADWGASVAYEQYF
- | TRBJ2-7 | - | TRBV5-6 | TGTGCCAGCAGCTTGACAGGTTGGGGATCCTCCTACGAGCAGTACTTC | CASSLTGWGSSYEQYF
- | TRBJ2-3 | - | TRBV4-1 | TGCGCCAGCAGCCAAGCAGACAGTACAGATACGCAGTATTTT | CASSQADSTDTQYF
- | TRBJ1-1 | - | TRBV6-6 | TGTGCCAGCAGCCCCAGAATATACAGGGAAGACACTGAAGCTTTCTTT | CASSPRIYREDTEAFF
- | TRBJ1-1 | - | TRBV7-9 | TGTGCCAGCAGCTTAAAAAAGGAAGACCTCTTGAAAGACACTGAAGCTTTCTTT | CASSLKKEDLLKDTEAFF
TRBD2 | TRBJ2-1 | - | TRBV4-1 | TGCGCCAGCAGCCACCCTACTAGCGGGAGCCACAATGAGCAGTTCTTC | CASSHPTSGSHNEQFF